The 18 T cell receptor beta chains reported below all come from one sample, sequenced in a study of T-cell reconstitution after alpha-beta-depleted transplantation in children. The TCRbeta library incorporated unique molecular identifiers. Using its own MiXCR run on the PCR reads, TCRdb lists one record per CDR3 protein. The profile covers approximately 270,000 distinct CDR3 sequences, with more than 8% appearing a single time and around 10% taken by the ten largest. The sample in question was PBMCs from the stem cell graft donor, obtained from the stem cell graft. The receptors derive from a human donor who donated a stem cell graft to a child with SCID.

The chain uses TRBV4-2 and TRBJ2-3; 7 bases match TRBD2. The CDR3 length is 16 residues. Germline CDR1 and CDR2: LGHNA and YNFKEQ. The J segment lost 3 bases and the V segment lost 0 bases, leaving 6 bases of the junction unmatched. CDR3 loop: CASSQESAGVTDTQYF. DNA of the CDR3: TGTGCCAGCAGCCAAGAGTCCGCGGGGGTAACAGATACGCAGTATTTT.

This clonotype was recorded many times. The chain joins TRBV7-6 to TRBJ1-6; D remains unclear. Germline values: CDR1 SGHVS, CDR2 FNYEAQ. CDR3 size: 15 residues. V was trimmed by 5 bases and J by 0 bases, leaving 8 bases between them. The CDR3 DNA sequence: TGTGCCAGCAGCAAACAGAGCTCCTATAATTCACCCCTCCACTTT. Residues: CASSKQSSYNSPLHF.

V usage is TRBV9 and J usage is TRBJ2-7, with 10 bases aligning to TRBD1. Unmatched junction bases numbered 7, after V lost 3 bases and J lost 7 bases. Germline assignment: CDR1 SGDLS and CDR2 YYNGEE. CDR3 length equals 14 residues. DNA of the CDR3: TGTGCCAGCAGCGCCCGACAGGGGGCTAAAGAGCAGTACTTC. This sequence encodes CASSARQGAKEQYF.

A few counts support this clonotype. The CDR3 loop is CASSRGQGAADTQYF. The CDR3, as DNA: TGCGCCAGCAGTCGGGGACAGGGGGCCGCAGATACGCAGTATTTT. The chain carries TRBV5-1 and TRBJ2-3, with 12 bases aligning to TRBD1. This CDR3 region has 15 residues. Germline values: CDR1 SGHRS, CDR2 YFSETQ. The V segment lost 5 bases and the J segment 4 bases; nucleotides outside the gene matches: 5.

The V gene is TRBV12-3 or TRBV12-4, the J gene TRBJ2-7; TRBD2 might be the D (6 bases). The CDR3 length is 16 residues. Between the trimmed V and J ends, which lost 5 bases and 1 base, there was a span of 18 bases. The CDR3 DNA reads TGTGCCAGCAGTGGACTCGGCGGGGCCTCGTCCTACGAGCAGTACTTC. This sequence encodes CASSGLGGASSYEQYF.

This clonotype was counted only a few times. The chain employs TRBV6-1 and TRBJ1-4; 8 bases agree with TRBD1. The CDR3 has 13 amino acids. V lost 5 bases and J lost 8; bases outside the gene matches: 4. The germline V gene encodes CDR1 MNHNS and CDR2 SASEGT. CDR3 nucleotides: TGTGCCAGCAGTATTCGGACAGGGGAAAAACTGTTTTTT. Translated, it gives CASSIRTGEKLFF.

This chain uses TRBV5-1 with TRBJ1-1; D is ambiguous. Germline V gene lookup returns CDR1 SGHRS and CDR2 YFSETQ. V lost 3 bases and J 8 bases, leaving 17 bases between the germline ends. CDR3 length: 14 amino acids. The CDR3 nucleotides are TGCGCCAGCAGCTCCTCCGGATATTTCTTGGAAGCTTTCTTT. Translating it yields CASSSSGYFLEAFF.

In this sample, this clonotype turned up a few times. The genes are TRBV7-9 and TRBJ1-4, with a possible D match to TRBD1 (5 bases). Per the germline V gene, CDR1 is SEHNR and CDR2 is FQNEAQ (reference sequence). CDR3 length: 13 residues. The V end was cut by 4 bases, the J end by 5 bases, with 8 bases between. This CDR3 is CASSYGHNEKLFF. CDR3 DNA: TGTGCCAGCAGCTATGGACACAATGAAAAACTGTTTTTT. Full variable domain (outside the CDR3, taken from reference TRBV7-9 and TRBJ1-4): DTGVSQNPRHKITKRGQNVTFRCDPISEHNRLYWYRQTLGQGPEFLTYFQNEAQLEKSRLLSDRFSAERPKGSFSTLEIQRTEQGDSAMYLCASSYGHNEKLFFGSGTQLSVL.

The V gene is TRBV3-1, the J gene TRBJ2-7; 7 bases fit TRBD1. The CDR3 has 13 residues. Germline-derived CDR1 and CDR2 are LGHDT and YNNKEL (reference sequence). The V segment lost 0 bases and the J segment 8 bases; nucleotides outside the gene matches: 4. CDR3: CASSQDGTAQQYF. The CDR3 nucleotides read TGTGCCAGCAGCCAAGATGGGACAGCTCAGCAGTACTTC.

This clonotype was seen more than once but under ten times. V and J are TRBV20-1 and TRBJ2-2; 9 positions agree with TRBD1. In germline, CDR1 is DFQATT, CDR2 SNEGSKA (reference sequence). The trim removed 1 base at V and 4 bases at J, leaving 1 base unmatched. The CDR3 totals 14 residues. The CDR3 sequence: CSARGTGATGELFF. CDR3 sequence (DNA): TGCAGTGCTAGAGGGACAGGGGCCACCGGGGAGCTGTTTTTT.

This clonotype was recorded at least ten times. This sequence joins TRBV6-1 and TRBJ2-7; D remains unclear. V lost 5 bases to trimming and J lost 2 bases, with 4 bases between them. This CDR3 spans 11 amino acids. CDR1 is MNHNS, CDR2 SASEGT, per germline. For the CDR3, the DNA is TGTGCCAGCAGTAACACCTACGAGCAGTACTTC. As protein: CASSNTYEQYF.

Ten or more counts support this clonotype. In DNA, the CDR3 is TGTGCCAGCAGCCAAGATTTTCAGGGGCAGCTAGATACGCAGTATTTT. It specifies CASSQDFQGQLDTQYF. The rearrangement joins TRBV3-1 to TRBJ2-3; D perhaps matches TRBD1 (6 bases). Germline CDR1 is LGHDT and CDR2 is YNNKEL (reference sequence). The germline V and J ends were trimmed by 0 bases and 5 bases, with 15 bases remaining between them. CDR3 length equals 16 residues.

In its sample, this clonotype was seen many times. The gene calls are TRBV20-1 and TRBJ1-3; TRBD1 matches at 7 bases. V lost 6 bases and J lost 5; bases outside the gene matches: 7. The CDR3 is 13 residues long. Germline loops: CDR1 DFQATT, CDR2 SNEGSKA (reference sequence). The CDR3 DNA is TGCAGTGCCCCCCGACAGGGCCGAAACACCATATATTTT. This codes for CSAPRQGRNTIYF.

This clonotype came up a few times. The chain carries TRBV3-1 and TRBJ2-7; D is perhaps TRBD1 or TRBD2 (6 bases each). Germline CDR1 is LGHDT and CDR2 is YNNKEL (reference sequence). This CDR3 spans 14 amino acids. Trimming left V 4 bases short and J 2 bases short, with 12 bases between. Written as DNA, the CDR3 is TGTGCCAGCAGCCCACCGGGGGCCCCCTACGAGCAGTACTTC. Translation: CASSPPGAPYEQYF.

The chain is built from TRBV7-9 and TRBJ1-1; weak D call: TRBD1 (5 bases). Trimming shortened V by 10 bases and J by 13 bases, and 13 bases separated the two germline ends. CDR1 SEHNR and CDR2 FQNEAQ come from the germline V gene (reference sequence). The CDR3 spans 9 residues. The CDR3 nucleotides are TGTGCCATCTCCTCAAGGGGTTTCTTT. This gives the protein CAISSRGFF.

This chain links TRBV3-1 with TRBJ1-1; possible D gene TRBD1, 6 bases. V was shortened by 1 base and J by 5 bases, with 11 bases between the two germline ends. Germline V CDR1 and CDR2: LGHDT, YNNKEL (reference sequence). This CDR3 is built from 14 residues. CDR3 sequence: CASSQGGQTTEAFF. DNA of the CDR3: TGTGCCAGCAGCCAAGGAGGACAGACTACTGAAGCTTTCTTT.

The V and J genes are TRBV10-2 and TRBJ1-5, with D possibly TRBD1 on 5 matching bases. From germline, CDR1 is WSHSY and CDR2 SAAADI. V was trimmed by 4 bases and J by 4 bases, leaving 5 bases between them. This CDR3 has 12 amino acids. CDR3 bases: TGCGCCAGCAGTGCAGGGAATCAGCCCCAGCATTTT. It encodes CASSAGNQPQHF.

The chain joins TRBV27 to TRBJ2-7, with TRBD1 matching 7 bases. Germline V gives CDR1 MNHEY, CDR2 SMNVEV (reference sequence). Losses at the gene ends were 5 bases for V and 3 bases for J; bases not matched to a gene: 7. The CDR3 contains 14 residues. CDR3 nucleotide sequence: TGTGCCAGCAGTCCCGATAGGACAGGCTACGAGCAGTACTTC. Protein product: CASSPDRTGYEQYF.